This T cell receptor beta chain was captured by sequencing in a study of shared clonotypes between healthy human individuals. Sequencing used immunoSEQ multiplex PCR; TCRdb keeps in-frame clones, though not all of them. Of a few million clones listed, roughly nine tenths are singletons. Germline values: CDR1 SGDLS, CDR2 YYNGEE. Trimming took 3 bases from V and 0 from J, leaving 16 bases between them. This CDR3 comprises 17 residues. The material sequenced was naive CD4+ T cells sorted from blood. The subset: CD45RA+ positively selected. J is TRBJ2-1 and V is TRBV9, with D perhaps TRBD1 (6 bases). This sequence was found in a man between 18 and 35 years old in good health. The CDR3: CASSADSPGNSYNEQFF. CDR3 in DNA: TGTGCCAGCAGCGCGGACAGCCCCGGGAACTCCTACAATGAGCAGTTCTTC.